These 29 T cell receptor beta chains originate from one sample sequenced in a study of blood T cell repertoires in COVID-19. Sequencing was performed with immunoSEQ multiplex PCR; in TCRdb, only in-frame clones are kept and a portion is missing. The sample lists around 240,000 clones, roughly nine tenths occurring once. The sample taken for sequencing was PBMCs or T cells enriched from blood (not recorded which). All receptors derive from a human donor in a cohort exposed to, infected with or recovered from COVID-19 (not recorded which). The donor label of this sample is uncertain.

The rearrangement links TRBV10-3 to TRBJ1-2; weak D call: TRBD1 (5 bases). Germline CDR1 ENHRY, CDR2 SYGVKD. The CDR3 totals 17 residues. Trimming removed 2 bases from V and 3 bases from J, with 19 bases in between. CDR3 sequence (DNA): TGTGCCATCAGTGAGATTGGGTCCTGGGGAGGGGACTATGGCTACACCTTC. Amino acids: CAISEIGSWGGDYGYTF.

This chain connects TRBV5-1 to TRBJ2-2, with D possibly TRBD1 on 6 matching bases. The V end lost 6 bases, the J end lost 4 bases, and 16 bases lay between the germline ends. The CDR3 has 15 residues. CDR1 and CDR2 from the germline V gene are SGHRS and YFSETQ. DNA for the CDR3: TGCGCCAGCACCAAGTCTAGGGGGAGCACCGGGGAGCTGTTTTTT. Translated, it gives CASTKSRGSTGELFF.

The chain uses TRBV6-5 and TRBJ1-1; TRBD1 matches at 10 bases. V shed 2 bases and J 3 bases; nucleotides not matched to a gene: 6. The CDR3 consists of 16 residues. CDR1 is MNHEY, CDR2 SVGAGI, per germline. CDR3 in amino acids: CASSYGTGAGDTEAFF. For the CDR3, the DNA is TGTGCCAGCAGTTACGGGACAGGGGCGGGGGACACTGAAGCTTTCTTT.

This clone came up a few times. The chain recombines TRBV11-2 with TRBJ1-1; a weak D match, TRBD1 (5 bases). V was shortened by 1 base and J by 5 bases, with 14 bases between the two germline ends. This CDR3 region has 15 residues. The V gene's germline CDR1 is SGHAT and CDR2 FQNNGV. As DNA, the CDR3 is TGTGCCAGCAGCTTAGCGGGGGGGAAGGGGACTGAAGCTTTCTTT. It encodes CASSLAGGKGTEAFF.

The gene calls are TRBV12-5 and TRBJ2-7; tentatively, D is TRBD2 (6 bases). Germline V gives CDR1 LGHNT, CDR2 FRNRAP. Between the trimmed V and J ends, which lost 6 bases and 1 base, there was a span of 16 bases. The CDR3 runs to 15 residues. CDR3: CASGPPTGVSYEQYF. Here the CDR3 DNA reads TGTGCTAGTGGGCCTCCAACGGGGGTTTCCTACGAGCAGTACTTC.

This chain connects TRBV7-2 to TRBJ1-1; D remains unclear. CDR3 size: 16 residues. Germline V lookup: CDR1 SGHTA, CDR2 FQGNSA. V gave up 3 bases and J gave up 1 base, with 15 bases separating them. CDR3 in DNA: TGTGCCAGCAGCTTGCGAGGGATAGCAGGGAACACTGAAGCTTTCTTT. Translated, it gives CASSLRGIAGNTEAFF.

The CDR3 protein is CASRPPGSSYNEQFF. Here the CDR3 DNA reads TGTGCCAGTAGGCCCCCAGGTAGCTCCTACAATGAGCAGTTCTTC. This chain connects TRBV19 to TRBJ2-1; D remains unclear. With 6 bases removed from V and 0 bases from J, the gap between germline ends came to 12 bases. Germline-derived CDR1 and CDR2 are LNHDA and SQIVND (reference sequence). The CDR3 loop spans 15 amino acids.

The CDR3, as DNA: TGTGCCAGTAGTAGGCAGGGGGCGAACACCGGGGAGCTGTTTTTT. Translation gives CASSRQGANTGELFF. The gene calls are TRBV19 and TRBJ2-2; TRBD1 matches at 7 bases. Germline CDR1 reads LNHDA; CDR2 reads SQIVND (reference sequence). Trimming cost V 4 bases and J 0 bases; bases outside gene matches: 2. The CDR3 consists of 15 residues.

In nucleotides, the CDR3 is TGTGCCAGCAGCTTATCTCAGGGGCAGAGCACTGAAGCTTTCTTT. This gives the protein CASSLSQGQSTEAFF. The chain has TRBV7-9 and TRBJ1-1; possible D gene TRBD1, 6 bases. The ends were cut back, 2 bases at V and 4 bases at J, with 14 bases in the middle. The CDR3 is made up of 15 amino acids. Per germline, CDR1 SEHNR and CDR2 FQNEAQ (reference sequence).

The CDR3 DNA reads as TGTGCCAGCTCTCCGGGTGCTTCCCGGGAAAAACTGTTTTTT. Translation gives CASSPGASREKLFF. This chain connects TRBV18 to TRBJ1-4; no firm D call. The CDR3 is 14 residues long. Deletions cut 6 bases from V and 8 bases from J, with 16 bases between. Germline CDR1 is KGHSH and CDR2 is LQKENI.

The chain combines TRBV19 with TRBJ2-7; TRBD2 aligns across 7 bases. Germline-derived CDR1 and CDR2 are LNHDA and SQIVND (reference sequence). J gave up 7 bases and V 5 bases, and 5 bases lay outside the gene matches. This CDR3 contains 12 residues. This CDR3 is CASSGGGVEQYF. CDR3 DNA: TGTGCCAGTAGTGGGGGGGGAGTTGAGCAGTACTTC.

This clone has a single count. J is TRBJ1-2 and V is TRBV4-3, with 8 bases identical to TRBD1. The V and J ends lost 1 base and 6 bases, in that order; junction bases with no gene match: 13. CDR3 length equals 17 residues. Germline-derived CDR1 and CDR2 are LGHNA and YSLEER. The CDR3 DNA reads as TGCGCCAGCAGCCAAGCCGGGCGGCAGGGGGCCAACCATGGCTACACCTTC. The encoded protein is CASSQAGRQGANHGYTF.

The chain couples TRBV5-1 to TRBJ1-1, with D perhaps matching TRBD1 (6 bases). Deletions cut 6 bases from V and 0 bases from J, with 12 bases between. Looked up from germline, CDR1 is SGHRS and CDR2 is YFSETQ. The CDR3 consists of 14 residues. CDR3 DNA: TGCGCCAGCATGTCAGGGGTCGTGAACACTGAAGCTTTCTTT. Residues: CASMSGVVNTEAFF.

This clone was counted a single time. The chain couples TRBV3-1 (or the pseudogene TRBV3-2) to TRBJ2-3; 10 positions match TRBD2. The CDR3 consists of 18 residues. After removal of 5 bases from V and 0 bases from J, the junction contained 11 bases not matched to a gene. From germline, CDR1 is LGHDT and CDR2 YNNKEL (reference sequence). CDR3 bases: TGTGCCAGCAGCGTCAAACCCGGGACTAGCGTTAGCACAGATACGCAGTATTTT. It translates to CASSVKPGTSVSTDTQYF.

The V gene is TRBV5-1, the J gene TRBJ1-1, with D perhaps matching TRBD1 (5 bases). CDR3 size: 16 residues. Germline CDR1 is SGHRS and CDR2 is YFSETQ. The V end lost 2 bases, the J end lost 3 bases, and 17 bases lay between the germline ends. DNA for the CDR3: TGCGCCAGCAGCTTAGGGTCGGCGGGGCCCCACACTGAAGCTTTCTTT. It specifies CASSLGSAGPHTEAFF.

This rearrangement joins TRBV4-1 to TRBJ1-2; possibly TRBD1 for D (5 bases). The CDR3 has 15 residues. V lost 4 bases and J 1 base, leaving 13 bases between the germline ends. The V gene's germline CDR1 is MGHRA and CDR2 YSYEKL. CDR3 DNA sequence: TGCGCCAGCAGCCCCCTCGGGGGGTTTAACTATGGCTACACCTTC. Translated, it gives CASSPLGGFNYGYTF.

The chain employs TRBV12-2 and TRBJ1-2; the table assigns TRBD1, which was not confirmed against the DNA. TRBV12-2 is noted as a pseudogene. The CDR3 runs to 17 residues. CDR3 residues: CASRLAIQGTINYGYTF. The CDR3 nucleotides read TGTGCAAGTCGCTTAGCGATTCAGGGCACAATCAACTATGGCTACACCTTC.

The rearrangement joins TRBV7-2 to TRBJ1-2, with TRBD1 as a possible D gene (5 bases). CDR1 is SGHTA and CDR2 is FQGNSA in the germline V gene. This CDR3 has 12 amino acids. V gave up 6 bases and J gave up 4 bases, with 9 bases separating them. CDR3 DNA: TGTGCCAGCAGTTCCGGGGGCTATGGCTACACCTTC. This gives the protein CASSSGGYGYTF.

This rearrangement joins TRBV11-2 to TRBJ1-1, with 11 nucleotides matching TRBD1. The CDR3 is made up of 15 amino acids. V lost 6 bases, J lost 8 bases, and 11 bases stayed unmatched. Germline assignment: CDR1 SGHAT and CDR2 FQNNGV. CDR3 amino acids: CASRKPYRDRGEAFF. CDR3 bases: TGTGCCAGCAGAAAACCGTACCGGGACAGGGGGGAAGCTTTCTTT.

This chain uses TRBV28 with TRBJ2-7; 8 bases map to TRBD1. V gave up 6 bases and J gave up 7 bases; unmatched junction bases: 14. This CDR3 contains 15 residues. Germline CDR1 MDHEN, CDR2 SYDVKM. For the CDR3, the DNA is TGTGCCAGCAGCCCGACGACAGGGGCGTCAGGAGAGCAGTACTTC. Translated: CASSPTTGASGEQYF. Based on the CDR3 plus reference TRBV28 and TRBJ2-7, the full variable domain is DVKVTQSSRYLVKRTGEKVFLECVQDMDHENMFWYRQDPGLGLRLIYFSYDVKMKEKGDIPEGYSVSREKKERFSLILESASTNQTSMYLCASSPTTGASGEQYFGPGTRLTVT.

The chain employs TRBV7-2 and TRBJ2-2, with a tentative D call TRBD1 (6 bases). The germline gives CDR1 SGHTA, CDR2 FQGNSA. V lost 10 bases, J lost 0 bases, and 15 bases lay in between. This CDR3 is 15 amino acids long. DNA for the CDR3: TGTGCCACCCCCCCCGGGACAACGAACACCGGGGAGCTGTTTTTT. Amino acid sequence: CATPPGTTNTGELFF.

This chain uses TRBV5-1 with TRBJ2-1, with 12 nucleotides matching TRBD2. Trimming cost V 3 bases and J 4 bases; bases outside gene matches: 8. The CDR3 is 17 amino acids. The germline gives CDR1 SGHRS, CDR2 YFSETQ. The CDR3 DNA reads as TGCGCCAGCAGCTGGCTGACTAGCGGGGGTTCTTACAATGAGCAGTTCTTC. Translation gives CASSWLTSGGSYNEQFF.

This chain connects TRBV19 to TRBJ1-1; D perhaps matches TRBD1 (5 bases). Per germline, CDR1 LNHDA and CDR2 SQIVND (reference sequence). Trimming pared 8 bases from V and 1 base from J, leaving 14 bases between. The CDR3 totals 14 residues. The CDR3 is CASYRQGRNTEAFF. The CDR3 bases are TGTGCCAGTTATCGGCAGGGTCGGAACACTGAAGCTTTCTTT.

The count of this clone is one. The CDR3 sequence: CASTGQGRYGYTF. CDR3 coding DNA: TGTGCCAGCACCGGACAGGGGCGCTATGGCTACACCTTC. The J gene is TRBJ1-2, the V gene TRBV5-6; the match to TRBD1 covers 9 bases. In germline, CDR1 is SGHDT, CDR2 YYEEEE. The CDR3 contains 13 residues. Germline trimming cut 6 bases from V and 4 bases from J; bases unmatched to any gene: 4. Supplemented by reference TRBV5-6 and TRBJ1-2, the full variable domain reads DAGVTQSPTHLIKTRGQQVTLRCSPKSGHDTVSWYQQALGQGPQFIFQYYEEEERQRGNFPDRFSGHQFPNYSSELNVNALLLGDSALYLCASTGQGRYGYTFGSGTRLTVV.

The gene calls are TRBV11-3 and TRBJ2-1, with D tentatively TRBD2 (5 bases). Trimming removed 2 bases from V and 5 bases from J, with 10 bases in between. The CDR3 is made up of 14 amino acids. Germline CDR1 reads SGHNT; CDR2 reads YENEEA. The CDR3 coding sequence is TGTGCCAGCAGCTTAAGCGGCACTCACAATGAGCAGTTCTTC. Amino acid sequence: CASSLSGTHNEQFF.

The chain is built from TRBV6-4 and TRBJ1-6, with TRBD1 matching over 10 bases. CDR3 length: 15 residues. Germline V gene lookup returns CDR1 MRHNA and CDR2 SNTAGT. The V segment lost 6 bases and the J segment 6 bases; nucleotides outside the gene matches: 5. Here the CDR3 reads CASRDRTGGNSPLHF. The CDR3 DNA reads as TGTGCCAGCAGGGATCGGACAGGGGGTAATTCACCCCTCCACTTT.

This CDR3 reads CASSSRLEAFF. The CDR3 nucleotides read TGTGCCAGCAGTTCACGACTTGAAGCTTTCTTT. The V and J genes are TRBV12-3 or TRBV12-4 and TRBJ1-1, with unresolved D. This CDR3 contains 11 residues. V was cut by 4 bases and J by 7 bases, with 7 bases left in between.

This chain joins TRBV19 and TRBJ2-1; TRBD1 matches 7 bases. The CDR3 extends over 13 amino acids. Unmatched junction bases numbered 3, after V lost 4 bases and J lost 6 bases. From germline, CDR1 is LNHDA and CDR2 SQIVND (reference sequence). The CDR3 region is CASSTGTANEQFF. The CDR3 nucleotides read TGTGCCAGTAGTACCGGGACAGCCAATGAGCAGTTCTTC.

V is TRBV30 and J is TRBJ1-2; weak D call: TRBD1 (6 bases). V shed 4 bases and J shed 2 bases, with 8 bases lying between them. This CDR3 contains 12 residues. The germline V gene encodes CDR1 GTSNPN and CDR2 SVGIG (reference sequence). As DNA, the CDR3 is TGTGCCTGGATCGGGACAAACTATGGCTACACCTTC. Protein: CAWIGTNYGYTF.